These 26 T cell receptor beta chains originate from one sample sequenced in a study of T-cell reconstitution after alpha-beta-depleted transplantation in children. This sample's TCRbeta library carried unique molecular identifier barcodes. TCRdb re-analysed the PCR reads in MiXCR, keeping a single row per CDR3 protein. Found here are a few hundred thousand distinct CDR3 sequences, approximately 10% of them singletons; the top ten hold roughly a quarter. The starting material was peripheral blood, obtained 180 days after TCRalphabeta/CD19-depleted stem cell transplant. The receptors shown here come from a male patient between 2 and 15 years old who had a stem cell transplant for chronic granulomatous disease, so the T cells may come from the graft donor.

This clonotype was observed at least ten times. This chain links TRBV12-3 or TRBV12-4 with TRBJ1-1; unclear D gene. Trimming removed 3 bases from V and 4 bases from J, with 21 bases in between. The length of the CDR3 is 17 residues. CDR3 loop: CASSFTLAAQQSTEAFF. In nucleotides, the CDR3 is TGTGCCAGCAGTTTTACGCTGGCCGCACAGCAGTCCACTGAAGCTTTCTTT.

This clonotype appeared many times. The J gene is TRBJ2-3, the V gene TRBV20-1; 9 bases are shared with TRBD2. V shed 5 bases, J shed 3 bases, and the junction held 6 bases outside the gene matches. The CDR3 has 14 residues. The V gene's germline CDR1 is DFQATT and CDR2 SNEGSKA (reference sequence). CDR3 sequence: CSAPPAGGTDTQYF. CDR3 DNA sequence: TGCAGTGCTCCCCCTGCGGGAGGGACAGATACGCAGTATTTT.

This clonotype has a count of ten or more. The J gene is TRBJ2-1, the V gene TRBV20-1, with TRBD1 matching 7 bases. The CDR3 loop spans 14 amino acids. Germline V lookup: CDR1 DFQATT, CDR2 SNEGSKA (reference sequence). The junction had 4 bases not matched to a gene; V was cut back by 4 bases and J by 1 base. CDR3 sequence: CSAKRDRSYNEQFF. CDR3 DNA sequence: TGCAGTGCTAAACGGGACAGATCCTACAATGAGCAGTTCTTC.

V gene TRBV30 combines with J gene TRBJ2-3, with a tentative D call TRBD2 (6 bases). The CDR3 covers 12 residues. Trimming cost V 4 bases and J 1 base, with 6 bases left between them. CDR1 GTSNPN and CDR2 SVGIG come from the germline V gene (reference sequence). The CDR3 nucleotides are TGTGCCTGGATAGCGGGCACAGATACGCAGTATTTT. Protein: CAWIAGTDTQYF.

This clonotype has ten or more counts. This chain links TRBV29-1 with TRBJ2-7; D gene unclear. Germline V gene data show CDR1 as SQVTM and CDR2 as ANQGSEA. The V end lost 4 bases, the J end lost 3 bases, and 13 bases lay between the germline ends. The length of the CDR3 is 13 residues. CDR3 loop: CSVVSTDLYEQYF. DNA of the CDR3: TGCAGCGTTGTCAGCACCGACCTCTACGAGCAGTACTTC.

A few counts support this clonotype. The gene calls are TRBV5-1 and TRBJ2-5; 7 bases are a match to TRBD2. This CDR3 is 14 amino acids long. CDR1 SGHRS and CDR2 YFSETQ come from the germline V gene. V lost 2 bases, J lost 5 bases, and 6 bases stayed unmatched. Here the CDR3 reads CASSLSAGTETQYF. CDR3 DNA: TGCGCCAGCAGCTTATCAGCGGGGACGGAGACCCAGTACTTC.

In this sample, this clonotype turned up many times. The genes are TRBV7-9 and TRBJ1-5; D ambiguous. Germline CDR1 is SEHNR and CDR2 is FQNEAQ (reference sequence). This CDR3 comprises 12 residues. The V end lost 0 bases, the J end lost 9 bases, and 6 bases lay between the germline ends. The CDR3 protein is CASSLADPPQHF. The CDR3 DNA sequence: TGTGCCAGCAGCTTAGCCGATCCGCCCCAGCATTTT. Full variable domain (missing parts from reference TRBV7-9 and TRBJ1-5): DTGVSQNPRHKITKRGQNVTFRCDPISEHNRLYWYRQTLGQGPEFLTYFQNEAQLEKSRLLSDRFSAERPKGSFSTLEIQRTEQGDSAMYLCASSLADPPQHFGDGTRLSIL.

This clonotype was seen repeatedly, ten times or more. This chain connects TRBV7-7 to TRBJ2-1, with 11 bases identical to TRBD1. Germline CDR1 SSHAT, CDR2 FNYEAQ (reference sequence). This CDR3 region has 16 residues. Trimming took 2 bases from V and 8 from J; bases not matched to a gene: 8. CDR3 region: CASSLTFGTGGDEQFF. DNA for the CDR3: TGTGCCAGCAGCTTAACTTTCGGGACAGGGGGGGATGAGCAGTTCTTC.

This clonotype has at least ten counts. CDR3 region: CASSSTRTSGSSYNEQFF. CDR3 nucleotides: TGTGCCAGCAGCTCCACAAGGACTAGCGGGAGCTCCTACAATGAGCAGTTCTTC. This sequence joins TRBV12-3 or TRBV12-4 and TRBJ2-1, with 13 positions matching TRBD2. J lost 0 bases, V lost 6 bases, and 8 bases had no gene match. There are 18 residues in the CDR3.

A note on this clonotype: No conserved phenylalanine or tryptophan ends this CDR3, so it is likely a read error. CDR3 sequence reads: CSARHGATEAFY. The DNA for the CDR3 is TGCAGTGCTAGACACGGGGCCACTGAAGCTTTCTAT. The chain recombines TRBV20-1 with TRBJ1-1, with a weak D call TRBD1 (5 bases). Looked up from germline, CDR1 is DFQATT and CDR2 is SNEGSKA (reference sequence). This CDR3 contains 12 residues. Trimming took off 2 bases at V and 4 bases at J, with 8 bases between the two ends.

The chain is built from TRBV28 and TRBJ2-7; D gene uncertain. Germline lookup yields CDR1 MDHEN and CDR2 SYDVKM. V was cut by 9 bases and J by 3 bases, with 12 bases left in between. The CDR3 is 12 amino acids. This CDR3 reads CASQRFSYEQYF. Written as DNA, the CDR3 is TGTGCCAGTCAGAGATTTAGCTACGAGCAGTACTTC.

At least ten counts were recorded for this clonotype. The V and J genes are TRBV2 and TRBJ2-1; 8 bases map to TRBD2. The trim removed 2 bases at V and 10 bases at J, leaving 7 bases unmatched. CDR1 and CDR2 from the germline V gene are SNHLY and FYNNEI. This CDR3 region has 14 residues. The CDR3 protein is CASSESRGGREQFF. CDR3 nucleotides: TGTGCCAGCAGTGAATCTCGGGGGGGGAGAGAGCAGTTCTTC.

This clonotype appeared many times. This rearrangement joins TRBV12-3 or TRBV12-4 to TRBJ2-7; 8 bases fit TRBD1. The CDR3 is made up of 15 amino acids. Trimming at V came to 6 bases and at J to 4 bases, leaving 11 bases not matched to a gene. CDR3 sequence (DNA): TGTGCCAGCAGCCGTCCACAGGGGGAATTTTACGAGCAGTACTTC. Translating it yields CASSRPQGEFYEQYF.

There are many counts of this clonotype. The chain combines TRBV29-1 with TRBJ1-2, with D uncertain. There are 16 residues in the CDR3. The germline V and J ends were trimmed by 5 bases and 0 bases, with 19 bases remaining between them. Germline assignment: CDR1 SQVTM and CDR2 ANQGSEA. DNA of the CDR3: TGCAGCGTTCCGCGTTGGGATAGGTGGGCTAACTATGGCTACACCTTC. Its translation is CSVPRWDRWANYGYTF.

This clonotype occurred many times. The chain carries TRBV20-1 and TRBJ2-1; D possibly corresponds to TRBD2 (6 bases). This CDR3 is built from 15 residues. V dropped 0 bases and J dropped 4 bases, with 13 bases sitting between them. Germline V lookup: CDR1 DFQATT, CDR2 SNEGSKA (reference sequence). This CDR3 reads CSARDREFTYNEQFF. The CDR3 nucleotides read TGCAGTGCTAGAGATCGGGAGTTTACGTACAATGAGCAGTTCTTC.

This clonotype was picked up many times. For the CDR3, the DNA is TGTGCCAGCTCAAGAGACCCGAACACTGAAGCTTTCTTT. As protein: CASSRDPNTEAFF. This sequence joins TRBV18 and TRBJ1-1; D ambiguous. Trimming cost V 5 bases and J 1 base, with 8 bases left between them. The CDR3 spans 13 residues. CDR1 and CDR2 from the germline V gene are KGHSH and LQKENI.

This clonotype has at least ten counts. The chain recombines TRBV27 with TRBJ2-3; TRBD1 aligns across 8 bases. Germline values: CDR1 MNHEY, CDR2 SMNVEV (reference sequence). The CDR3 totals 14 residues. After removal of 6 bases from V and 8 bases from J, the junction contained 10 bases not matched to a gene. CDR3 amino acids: CASSPRTGISTQYF. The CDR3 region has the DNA TGTGCCAGCAGCCCTAGGACAGGGATTTCTACGCAGTATTTT.

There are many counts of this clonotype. CDR3 coding DNA: TGTGCCAGCAGGAATCGCTGGAGCTCCTACAATGAGCAGTTCTTC. It yields the protein CASRNRWSSYNEQFF. V usage is TRBV6-1 and J usage is TRBJ2-1; D is uncertain. This CDR3 contains 15 residues. V was clipped by 6 bases and J by 0 bases, with 12 bases between them. Germline V gene sequence: CDR1 MNHNS, CDR2 SASEGT.

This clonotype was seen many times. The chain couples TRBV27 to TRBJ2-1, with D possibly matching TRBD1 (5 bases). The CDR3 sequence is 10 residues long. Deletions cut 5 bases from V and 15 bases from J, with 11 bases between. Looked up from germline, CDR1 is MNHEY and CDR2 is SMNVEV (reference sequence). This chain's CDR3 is CASSGRRGFF. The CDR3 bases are TGTGCCAGCAGTGGCCGAAGGGGGTTCTTC.

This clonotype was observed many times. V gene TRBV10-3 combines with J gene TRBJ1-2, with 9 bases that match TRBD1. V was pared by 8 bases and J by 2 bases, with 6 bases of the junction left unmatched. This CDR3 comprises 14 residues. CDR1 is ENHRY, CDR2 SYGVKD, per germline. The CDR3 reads CAISGQGRNYGYTF. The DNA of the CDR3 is TGTGCCATCTCTGGACAGGGGCGGAACTATGGCTACACCTTC.

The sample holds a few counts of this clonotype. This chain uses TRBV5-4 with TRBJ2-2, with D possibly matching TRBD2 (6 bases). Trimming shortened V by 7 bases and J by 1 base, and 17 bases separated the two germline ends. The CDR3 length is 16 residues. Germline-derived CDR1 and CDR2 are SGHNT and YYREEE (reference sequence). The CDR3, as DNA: TGTGCCAGCCGACGGGAGTCGGCTATGAACACCGGGGAGCTGTTTTTT. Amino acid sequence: CASRRESAMNTGELFF.

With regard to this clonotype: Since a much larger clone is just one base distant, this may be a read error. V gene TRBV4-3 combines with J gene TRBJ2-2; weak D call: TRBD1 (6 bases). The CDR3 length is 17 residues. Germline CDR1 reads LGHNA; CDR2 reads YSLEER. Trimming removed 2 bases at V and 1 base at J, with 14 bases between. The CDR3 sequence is CASSQNRPGENTGELFF. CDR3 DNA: TGCGCCAGCAGCCAAAATCGTCCAGGGGAGAACACCGGGGAGCTGTTTTTT.

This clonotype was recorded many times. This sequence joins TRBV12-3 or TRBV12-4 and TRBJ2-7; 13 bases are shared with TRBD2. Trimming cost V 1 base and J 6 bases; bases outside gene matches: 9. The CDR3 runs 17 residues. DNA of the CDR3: TGTGCCAGCAGTTTAGGGGTGGGACGACTAGCGGGAGGCGAGCAGTACTTC. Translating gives CASSLGVGRLAGGEQYF.

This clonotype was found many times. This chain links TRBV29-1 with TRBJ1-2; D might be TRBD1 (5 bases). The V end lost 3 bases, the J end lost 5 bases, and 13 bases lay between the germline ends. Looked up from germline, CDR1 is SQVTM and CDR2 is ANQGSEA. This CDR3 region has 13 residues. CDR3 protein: CSVDAYRRYGYTF. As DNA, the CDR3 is TGCAGCGTTGATGCGTACAGGAGATATGGCTACACCTTC.

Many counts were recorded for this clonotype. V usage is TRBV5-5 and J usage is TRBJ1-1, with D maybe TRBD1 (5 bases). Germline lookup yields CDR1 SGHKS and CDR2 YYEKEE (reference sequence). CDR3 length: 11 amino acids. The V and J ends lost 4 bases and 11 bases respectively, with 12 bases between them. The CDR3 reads CASSQGAGAFF. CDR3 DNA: TGTGCCAGCAGCCAGGGCGCGGGGGCTTTCTTT.

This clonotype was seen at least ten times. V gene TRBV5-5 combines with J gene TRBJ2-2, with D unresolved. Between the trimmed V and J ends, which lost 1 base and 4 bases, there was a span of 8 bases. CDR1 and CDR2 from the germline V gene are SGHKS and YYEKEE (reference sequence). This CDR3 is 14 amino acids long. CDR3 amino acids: CASSLPHSTGELFF. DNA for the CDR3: TGTGCCAGCAGCTTGCCTCATAGCACCGGGGAGCTGTTTTTT.